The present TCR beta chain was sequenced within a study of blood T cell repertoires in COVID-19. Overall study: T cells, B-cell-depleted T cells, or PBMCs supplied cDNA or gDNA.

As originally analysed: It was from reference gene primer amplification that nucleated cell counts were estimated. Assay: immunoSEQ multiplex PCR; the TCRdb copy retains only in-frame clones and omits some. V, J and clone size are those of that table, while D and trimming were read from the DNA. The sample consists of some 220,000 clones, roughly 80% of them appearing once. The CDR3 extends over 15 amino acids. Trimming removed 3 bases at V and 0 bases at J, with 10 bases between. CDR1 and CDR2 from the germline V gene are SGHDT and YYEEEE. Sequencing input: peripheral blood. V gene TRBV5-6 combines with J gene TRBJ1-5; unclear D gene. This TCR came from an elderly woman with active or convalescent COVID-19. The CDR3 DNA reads TGTGCCAGCAGCTCCTGGAGTTATAGCAATCAGCCCCAGCATTTT. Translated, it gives CASSSWSYSNQPQHF.